The present entry profiles one T cell receptor beta chain with its context. While infection was still active, Seattle patients were enrolled and then followed longitudinally. Trimming removed 3 bases from V and 3 bases from J, with 12 bases in between. The germline CDR1 and CDR2 sequences are MNHEY and SMNVEV (reference sequence). There are 15 residues in the CDR3. This record comes from a study of blood T cell repertoires in COVID-19. As for the study in general: Donors in the United States, Italy and Spain gave samples during acute or convalescent COVID-19. T cells, B-cell-depleted T cells, or PBMCs provided the cDNA or gDNA that served as material.

Authors' processing steps: Reference gene primer amplification gave estimated nucleated cell counts. Assay: immunoSEQ multiplex PCR; the TCRdb copy retains only in-frame clones and omits some. The V and J calls and clone size were taken over from that table, and D and trimming were inferred from the DNA. The sample has roughly 460,000 clones; 85% to 90% are singletons. Material: peripheral blood. This clonotype originated in a young man with COVID-19, enrolled during active disease. The J gene is TRBJ2-1, the V gene TRBV27; weak D call: TRBD1 (5 bases). CDR3 sequence reads: CASSFQGWGYNEQFF. As DNA, the CDR3 is TGTGCCAGCAGTTTTCAGGGTTGGGGCTACAATGAGCAGTTCTTC.